This T cell receptor (beta chain) was retrieved from a study of blood T cell repertoires in COVID-19. Overall study context: From the United States, Italy and Spain came samples of acute and convalescent COVID-19.

One Seattle source followed patients from active infection through their disease course. Original methodology: Estimation of nucleated cell counts relied on the amplification of reference gene primers. Profiling relied on immunoSEQ multiplex PCR, and the TCRdb table lists in-frame clones only, not all of them. V and J calls and clone size are those listed in that table; D and trimming were worked out from the DNA. Of over 400,000 clones in the sample, about 89% were seen once. A single count supports this clone. Germline values: CDR1 MNHNS, CDR2 SASEGT. The ends lost 7 bases at V and 7 bases at J; junction bases unmatched: 7. CDR3 length: 13 amino acids.

The chain recombines TRBV6-1 with TRBJ1-2, with 9 bases identical to TRBD1. Sequences were obtained from peripheral blood. The origin of this receptor is a woman aged 50 to 60 with COVID-19, enrolled during active disease. CDR3 DNA: TGTGCCAGCATCCAACAGGGGGCGCGTGGCTACACCTTC. Translation: CASIQQGARGYTF.